This TCR beta chain was retrieved from a study of cytomegalovirus exposure and HLA in healthy donors. Germline V gene lookup returns CDR1 SGHAT and CDR2 FQNNGV. V lost 5 bases and J lost 0; bases outside the gene matches: 10. CDR3 length: 18 amino acids. Libraries were prepared by immunoSEQ multiplex PCR; TCRdb keeps only in-frame clonotypes and omits some of them. The sample includes tens of thousands of clones, around 90% of them seen just once. This TCR came from a young man in good health and CMV-seronegative. What was sequenced was PBMCs. V is TRBV11-2 and J is TRBJ2-3, with 11 bases that match TRBD2. The CDR3 here is CASSHLAGGTTSTDTQYF. In nucleotides, the CDR3 is TGTGCCAGCAGCCACCTAGCGGGAGGAACAACTAGCACAGATACGCAGTATTTT.